A selection of T cell receptor beta chains follows, all from one sample in a study of early T cells in non-severe SARS-CoV-2 infection. TCRdb fed the 5' RACE reads into MiXCR, producing one record per CDR3 protein. The sample carries roughly 46,000 distinct CDR3 sequences, 6% to 7.5% recorded once. Sequencing used whole blood. The receptor set was obtained from an adult who was a healthcare worker with PCR-confirmed SARS-CoV-2 infection or an uninfected control (not recorded which). CDR3s include the opening cysteine and the closing phenylalanine or tryptophan. Each record gives: V gene, D gene, J gene, clone size, CDR3 protein, CDR3 DNA. The D gene is left open where the match is weak. Size is stated for part of the rows, as once, few or many counts, or as a class when the clone is expanded.

V gene: TRBV7-2
D gene: NA
J gene: TRBJ2-1
clone size: NA
CDR3 protein: CASRGYDPAYNEQFF
CDR3 DNA: TGTGCCAGCAGGGGTTACGACCCCGCCTACAATGAGCAGTTCTTC

V gene: TRBV7-6
D gene: NA
J gene: TRBJ1-2
clone size: NA
CDR3 protein: CASSSDGRHANYGYTF
CDR3 DNA: TGTGCCAGCAGCTCCGATGGGCGCCATGCTAACTATGGCTACACCTTC

V gene: TRBV16
D gene: NA
J gene: TRBJ1-3
clone size: many
CDR3 protein: CASSQPGGSSGNTIYF
CDR3 DNA: TGTGCCAGCAGCCAACCCGGGGGGAGCTCTGGAAACACCATATATTTT

V gene: TRBV4-1
D gene: NA
J gene: TRBJ1-2
clone size: many
CDR3 protein: CASSHTDRIGYGYTF
CDR3 DNA: TGCGCCAGCAGCCACACCGACAGGATAGGGTATGGCTACACCTTC

V gene: TRBV2
D gene: NA
J gene: TRBJ2-5
clone size: many
CDR3 protein: CASSTVQETQYF
CDR3 DNA: TGTGCCAGCAGCACGGTACAAGAGACCCAGTACTTC

V gene: TRBV12-3/TRBV12-4
D gene: NA
J gene: TRBJ1-2
clone size: NA
CDR3 protein: CASTLTGNGYTF
CDR3 DNA: TGTGCCAGCACCTTAACAGGGAATGGCTACACCTTC

V gene: TRBV5-1
D gene: NA
J gene: TRBJ1-6
clone size: NA
CDR3 protein: CASSLLSNSPLHF
CDR3 DNA: TGCGCCAGCAGCTTGTTGTCGAATTCACCCCTCCACTTT

V gene: TRBV18
D gene: TRBD1
J gene: TRBJ1-2
clone size: NA
CDR3 protein: CASSPPGQEGYGYTF
CDR3 DNA: TGTGCCAGCTCACCACCGGGACAGGAGGGCTATGGCTACACCTTC

V gene: TRBV5-1
D gene: TRBD1
J gene: TRBJ1-1
clone size: many
CDR3 protein: CASAGQGGGTEAFF
CDR3 DNA: TGCGCCAGCGCTGGACAGGGCGGGGGCACTGAAGCTTTCTTT

V gene: TRBV7-6
D gene: NA
J gene: TRBJ2-5
clone size: NA
CDR3 protein: CASSLDGEGPKETQYF
CDR3 DNA: TGTGCCAGCAGCTTAGACGGTGAGGGGCCTAAAGAGACCCAGTACTTC

V gene: TRBV15
D gene: TRBD1
J gene: TRBJ2-1
clone size: many
CDR3 protein: CATSRGQGAGNEQFF
CDR3 DNA: TGTGCCACCAGCAGGGGACAGGGGGCGGGGAATGAGCAGTTCTTC

V gene: TRBV12-3/TRBV12-4
D gene: TRBD1
J gene: TRBJ1-3
clone size: many
CDR3 protein: CASSSTRTGYF
CDR3 DNA: TGTGCCAGCAGTTCGACCCGGACAGGGTATTTT

V gene: TRBV11-2
D gene: NA
J gene: TRBJ1-5
clone size: NA
CDR3 protein: CASSLERDQPQHF
CDR3 DNA: TGTGCCAGCAGCTTAGAACGCGATCAGCCCCAGCATTTT

V gene: TRBV2
D gene: NA
J gene: TRBJ2-6
clone size: many
CDR3 protein: CASSDHSSGANVLTF
CDR3 DNA: TGTGCCAGCAGTGACCACAGCTCTGGGGCCAACGTCCTGACTTTC

V gene: TRBV6-5
D gene: NA
J gene: TRBJ1-5
clone size: many
CDR3 protein: CASSSIRGIGNQPQHF
CDR3 DNA: TGTGCCAGCAGTTCCATACGGGGGATTGGCAATCAGCCCCAGCATTTT

V gene: TRBV15
D gene: NA
J gene: TRBJ2-7
clone size: NA
CDR3 protein: CATSRDQWYEQYF
CDR3 DNA: TGTGCCACCAGCAGAGATCAATGGTACGAGCAGTACTTC

V gene: TRBV12-3/TRBV12-4
D gene: NA
J gene: TRBJ2-1
clone size: many
CDR3 protein: CASGRHEQFF
CDR3 DNA: TGTGCCAGCGGGCGGCATGAGCAGTTCTTC

V gene: TRBV20-1
D gene: NA
J gene: TRBJ2-4
clone size: NA
CDR3 protein: CSIDSALLGGGNIQYF
CDR3 DNA: TGCAGTATAGACTCGGCCCTTCTAGGGGGAGGGAACATTCAGTACTTC

V gene: TRBV7-8
D gene: TRBD1
J gene: TRBJ2-5
clone size: few
CDR3 protein: CASRYYRGRETQYF
CDR3 DNA: TGTGCCAGCCGATACTACAGGGGTAGAGAGACCCAGTACTTC

V gene: TRBV7-9
D gene: NA
J gene: TRBJ1-2
clone size: NA
CDR3 protein: CASSFAARYGYTF
CDR3 DNA: TGTGCCAGCAGCTTTGCAGCTCGCTATGGCTACACCTTC

V gene: TRBV20-1
D gene: NA
J gene: TRBJ1-6
clone size: few
CDR3 protein: CSAATRPYNSPLHF
CDR3 DNA: TGCAGTGCAGCGACAAGGCCCTATAATTCACCCCTCCACTTT

V gene: TRBV18
D gene: NA
J gene: TRBJ2-7
clone size: NA
CDR3 protein: CASSPEIPGVSSYEQYF
CDR3 DNA: TGTGCCAGCTCACCAGAGATCCCAGGGGTGAGCTCCTACGAGCAGTACTTC

V gene: TRBV7-2
D gene: NA
J gene: TRBJ2-7
clone size: few
CDR3 protein: CASSLNGGSYEQYF
CDR3 DNA: TGTGCCAGCAGCTTAAATGGGGGCTCCTACGAGCAGTACTTC

V gene: TRBV10-1
D gene: TRBD2
J gene: TRBJ2-1
clone size: NA
CDR3 protein: CASSDLSGGAQNEQFF
CDR3 DNA: TGCGCCAGCAGTGACCTTAGCGGGGGGGCGCAAAATGAGCAGTTCTTC

V gene: TRBV18
D gene: TRBD1
J gene: TRBJ2-3
clone size: few
CDR3 protein: CASSPGQGTDTQYF
CDR3 DNA: TGTGCCAGCTCACCCGGACAGGGCACAGATACGCAGTATTTT

V gene: TRBV2
D gene: NA
J gene: TRBJ1-4
clone size: many
CDR3 protein: CASRVVSEKLFF
CDR3 DNA: TGTGCCAGCCGGGTAGTAAGTGAAAAACTGTTTTTT

V gene: TRBV11-3
D gene: NA
J gene: TRBJ2-5
clone size: few
CDR3 protein: CASSIGMQETQYF
CDR3 DNA: TGTGCCAGCAGCATCGGGATGCAAGAGACCCAGTACTTC